This TCR beta chain derives from a study of shared clonotypes between healthy human individuals. For the study at large: CD4 naive and memory got three plates each, CD8 naive two, CD8 memory one. Whole-study findings and limits: It was expected that sequencing depth would affect clonotype sharing among donors. The study sampled only blood, and tissue repertoires likely differ. A reduction in generation probabilities was seen for non-shared clonotypes relative to those shared by all four donors.

Regarding this clone: As yet, its antigen is unknown.

Naive-designated CD8 cells lacked CD45RO, were positively enriched for CCR7, and omitted terminally differentiated effector memory CD45RA+ cells. The data were produced by immunoSEQ multiplex PCR, yet TCRdb's version contains in-frame clones alone and is incomplete. Of roughly 850,000 clones in the sample, approximately 96% are singletons; the top ten hold under 0.25%. This clonotype was sampled from a man aged 25-45 years in good health. Sequences were obtained from naive CD8+ T cells sorted from blood.

CDR3 bases: TGCGCCAGCAGAGGGTTAGCGGTGAGCTCCTACGAGCAGTACTTC. This encodes CASRGLAVSSYEQYF. This rearrangement joins TRBV4-1 to TRBJ2-7; D may be TRBD2 (6 bases). This CDR3 contains 15 residues. Per germline, CDR1 MGHRA and CDR2 YSYEKL. V dropped 6 bases and J dropped 0 bases, with 15 bases sitting between them.